This TCR beta chain was profiled in a study of blood T cell repertoires in COVID-19. Study-wide context: Sources were T cells, B-cell-depleted T cells, or PBMCs; the material itself was cDNA or gDNA.

Participants were aged roughly 18 to 89 years, lived in 24 US areas, and enrolled virtually. Cohort assignment relied on participant-reported clinical history. The CDR3 spans 14 residues. V was shortened by 7 bases and J by 1 base, with 13 bases between the two germline ends. Germline V gene lookup returns CDR1 LNHDA and CDR2 SQIVND (reference sequence). In this sample, this clone turned up a few times. Authors' methods: Amplification of reference gene primers was used by the study to estimate nucleated cell counts. Profiled with immunoSEQ multiplex PCR; TCRdb holds only in-frame clones, not every one. The V and J calls and clone size come from that table; D and trimming were worked out from the DNA. The sample shows about 400,000 clones, approximately 88% of them seen only once.

The sample comprised PBMCs or T cells enriched from blood (not recorded which). The chain is built from TRBV19 and TRBJ1-1, with D tentatively TRBD1 (5 bases). This clonotype was obtained from a middle-aged woman with acute COVID-19. This CDR3 reads CASIYSRGNTEAFF. The CDR3 DNA is TGTGCCAGTATATATTCTAGGGGGAACACTGAAGCTTTCTTT.